The 28 T cell receptor beta chains below all came from one sample that was sequenced in a study of monozygotic twins with inflammatory bowel disease. TCRdb re-called the 5' RACE reads; one entry per CDR3 protein, DNA not given. Its table lists about 350,000 distinct CDR3 sequences. Sequenced: blood. The receptors stem from a human donor with ulcerative colitis or Crohn's disease, or a healthy co-twin of an affected twin (not recorded which).

The rearrangement joins TRBV10-2 to TRBJ2-1; no DNA is available, so the TRBD2 call from TCRdb remains unchecked. The CDR3 is 15 residues long. In germline, CDR1 is WSHSY, CDR2 SAAADI. The CDR3 here is CASETSIPDSNEQFF.

This sequence joins TRBV5-1 and TRBJ1-6; TCRdb selects TRBD1, and the lack of DNA leaves this call unchecked. This CDR3 comprises 16 residues. Looked up from germline, CDR1 is SGHRS and CDR2 is YFSETQ. The CDR3: CASSLSGPNGDSPLHF.

The chain combines TRBV27 with TRBJ1-1. Germline V CDR1 and CDR2: MNHEY, SMNVEV (reference sequence). The CDR3 loop spans 12 amino acids. CDR3 residues: CASWWGNLVAFF.

The chain joins TRBV7-9 to TRBJ1-2; TCRdb proposes TRBD1, but this gene call is untestable without DNA. The CDR3 has 13 amino acids. Germline loops: CDR1 SEHNR, CDR2 FQNEAQ (reference sequence). The CDR3 reads CASSRTENYGYTF.

CDR3 loop: CASSPTNTGELFF. The V call is TRBV7-9, the J call TRBJ2-2. In germline, CDR1 is SEHNR, CDR2 FQNEAQ (reference sequence). The CDR3 contains 13 residues.

The genes are TRBV4-1 and TRBJ1-3. The CDR3 extends over 18 amino acids. CDR1 is MGHRA, CDR2 YSYEKL, per germline. CDR3 sequence: CASSHNKRDLKGENTIYF.

The genes are TRBV29-1 and TRBJ2-6; TCRdb proposes TRBD1, but this gene call is untestable without DNA. The CDR3 runs to 20 residues. Germline CDR1 is SQVTM and CDR2 is ANQGSEA. CDR3 protein: CSVEDPTGTGAYSGANVLTF. Based on the CDR3 plus reference TRBV29-1 and TRBJ2-6, the full variable domain is SAVISQKPSRDICQRGTSLTIQCQVDSQVTMMFWYRQQPGQSLTLIATANQGSEATYESGFVIDKFPISRPNLTFSTLTVSNMSPEDSSIYLCSVEDPTGTGAYSGANVLTFGAGSRLTVL.

The V and J genes are TRBV7-6 and TRBJ1-2. The CDR3 loop spans 16 amino acids. The germline V gene encodes CDR1 SGHVS and CDR2 FNYEAQ. CDR3 sequence: CASSLATTREYYGYTF. The full variable domain, its missing parts supplied by reference TRBV7-6 and TRBJ1-2, is GAGVSQSPRYKVTKRGQDVALRCDPISGHVSLYWYRQALGQGPEFLTYFNYEAQQDKSGLPNDRFSAERPEGSISTLTIQRTEQRDSAMYRCASSLATTREYYGYTFGSGTRLTVV.

This chain joins TRBV20-1 and TRBJ2-7; TCRdb's D call, TRBD1, is unchecked because there is no DNA. Germline CDR1 and CDR2: DFQATT and SNEGSKA (reference sequence). The length of the CDR3 is 14 residues. The CDR3 reads CSAISGTPAYEQYF.

This rearrangement joins TRBV5-1 to TRBJ2-5; TCRdb names TRBD1, which stays unverified in the absence of DNA. Germline-derived CDR1 and CDR2 are SGHRS and YFSETQ. CDR3 size: 14 residues. CDR3 sequence reads: CASSLAQDLETQYF.

This chain uses TRBV28 with TRBJ2-1; absent DNA, TCRdb's TRBD2 call cannot be checked. The germline V gene encodes CDR1 MDHEN and CDR2 SYDVKM. The CDR3 has 15 amino acids. Here the CDR3 reads CAAAAGRAFWGEQFF. The whole variable domain, remainder taken from reference TRBV28 and TRBJ2-1, is DVKVTQSSRYLVKRTGEKVFLECVQDMDHENMFWYRQDPGLGLRLIYFSYDVKMKEKGDIPEGYSVSREKKERFSLILESASTNQTSMYLCAAAAGRAFWGEQFFGPGTRLTVL.

The CDR3 loop reads CASSPGTGGMNEQYF. The V and J genes are TRBV5-5 and TRBJ2-7; the D call of TRBD1 rests on TCRdb alone, since no DNA is present to check it. Germline CDR1 is SGHKS and CDR2 is YYEKEE (reference sequence). The CDR3 sequence is 15 residues long.

The genes are TRBV28 and TRBJ1-1; TCRdb proposes TRBD1, but this gene call is untestable without DNA. The CDR3 spans 14 residues. The germline V gene encodes CDR1 MDHEN and CDR2 SYDVKM. CDR3 region: CASSNRGTDTEAFF. Supplemented by reference TRBV28 and TRBJ1-1, the full variable domain reads DVKVTQSSRYLVKRTGEKVFLECVQDMDHENMFWYRQDPGLGLRLIYFSYDVKMKEKGDIPEGYSVSREKKERFSLILESASTNQTSMYLCASSNRGTDTEAFFGQGTRLTVV.

The chain recombines TRBV5-1 with TRBJ2-7; TCRdb's D call of TRBD1 is untestable without DNA. Germline V lookup: CDR1 SGHRS, CDR2 YFSETQ. This CDR3 spans 15 amino acids. This CDR3 reads CASRRSQDPSYEQYF. Looking up the rest from reference TRBV5-1 and TRBJ2-7 gives the full variable domain: KAGVTQTPRYLIKTRGQQVTLSCSPISGHRSVSWYQQTPGQGLQFLFEYFSETQRNKGNFPGRFSGRQFSNSRSEMNVSTLELGDSALYLCASRRSQDPSYEQYFGPGTRLTVT.

The chain is built from TRBV7-9 and TRBJ1-1; TCRdb reports TRBD1, a call that lacks DNA to check it against. CDR1 and CDR2 from the germline V gene are SEHNR and FQNEAQ (reference sequence). There are 17 residues in the CDR3. The CDR3 loop reads CASSQPYQGSTNTEAFF.

This chain uses TRBV18 with TRBJ2-7. The CDR3 runs to 14 residues. Germline values: CDR1 KGHSH, CDR2 LQKENI. CDR3 amino acids: CASSPPWGSYEQYF.

The gene calls are TRBV4-1 and TRBJ2-2. Germline CDR1 MGHRA, CDR2 YSYEKL. This CDR3 comprises 14 residues. The CDR3 reads CASSQGENTGELFF.

The genes are TRBV20-1 and TRBJ2-5. Germline CDR1 reads DFQATT; CDR2 reads SNEGSKA (reference sequence). The CDR3 is made up of 12 amino acids. The CDR3 loop is CSARETGETQYF.

This rearrangement joins TRBV25-1 to TRBJ2-4; without DNA, the TCRdb call of TRBD1 cannot be checked. This CDR3 contains 15 residues. Germline values: CDR1 MGHDK, CDR2 SYGVNS. The CDR3 region is CATSGTGLAKNIQYF.

The chain carries TRBV30 and TRBJ2-3; there is no DNA to check the TCRdb D call of TRBD1. The CDR3 runs to 17 residues. CDR1 and CDR2 from the germline V gene are GTSNPN and SVGIG (reference sequence). The CDR3 sequence is CAWSLTSGRGGVDTQYF. The variable domain in full, completed from reference TRBV30 and TRBJ2-3, reads SQTIHQWPATLVQPVGSPLSLECTVEGTSNPNLYWYRQAAGRGLQLLFYSVGIGQISSEVPQNLSASRPQDRQFILSSKKLLLSDSGFYLCAWSLTSGRGGVDTQYFGPGTRLTVL.

The chain employs TRBV6-2 or TRBV6-3 and TRBJ2-1. CDR1 is MNHEY, CDR2 SVGEGT, per germline. The CDR3 has 13 residues. The CDR3 region is CASQTHGYNEQSF.

The gene calls are TRBV20-1 and TRBJ2-3; TCRdb's D call of TRBD2 is untestable without DNA. The CDR3 sequence is 14 residues long. Germline assignment: CDR1 DFQATT and CDR2 SNEGSKA (reference sequence). The CDR3 spells CSAPSAVVQDTQYF.

The V and J genes are TRBV30 and TRBJ1-2; TCRdb gives TRBD1 as the D gene, but with no DNA this cannot be confirmed. The length of the CDR3 is 13 residues. Germline V gene data show CDR1 as GTSNPN and CDR2 as SVGIG (reference sequence). The CDR3 sequence: CAWTLATGGGYTF.

The chain joins TRBV4-3 to TRBJ2-4; the D call of TRBD1 rests on TCRdb alone, since no DNA is present to check it. This CDR3 comprises 18 residues. From germline, CDR1 is LGHNA and CDR2 YSLEER. The CDR3 is CASSQDLMAPTGVNIQYF.

The genes are TRBV20-1 and TRBJ2-7; TCRdb's assignment of TRBD2 cannot be checked, as there is no DNA. CDR3 length: 14 residues. CDR1 and CDR2 from the germline V gene are DFQATT and SNEGSKA (reference sequence). The chain's CDR3 is CSAILAEGYHEQYF.

The chain joins TRBV5-1 to TRBJ2-7; the TCRdb D gene call, TRBD1, has no DNA to confirm it. The V gene's germline CDR1 is SGHRS and CDR2 YFSETQ. The length of the CDR3 is 15 residues. The CDR3 protein is CASSPRTGWPYEQYF.

The rearrangement joins TRBV5-1 to TRBJ1-1; TCRdb reports TRBD1, a call that lacks DNA to check it against. Germline-derived CDR1 and CDR2 are SGHRS and YFSETQ. This CDR3 spans 16 amino acids. CDR3 amino acids: CASSLAISGTGSEAFF.

CDR3 region: CSARNPILAGNNEQFF. The chain recombines TRBV20-1 with TRBJ2-1; TCRdb's D call of TRBD2 is untestable without DNA. From germline, CDR1 is DFQATT and CDR2 SNEGSKA (reference sequence). The CDR3 is 16 amino acids.